This passage covers 25 T cell receptor beta chains from one sample sequenced in a study of blood T cell repertoires in COVID-19. Libraries were prepared by immunoSEQ multiplex PCR; TCRdb keeps only in-frame clonotypes and omits some of them. The sample lists 430,000 or so clones, approximately 88% seen once, with about 2% in the top ten. Sequencing used PBMCs or T cells enriched from blood (not recorded which). These receptors were taken from a middle-aged woman who had recovered from COVID-19.

The V gene is TRBV4-3, the J gene TRBJ1-1, with TRBD1 matching over 10 bases. CDR1 LGHNA and CDR2 YSLEER come from the germline V gene. This CDR3 is 14 amino acids long. After removal of 3 bases from V and 5 bases from J, the junction contained 3 bases not matched to a gene. CDR3 DNA sequence: TGCGCCAGCAGCCAGAGGACAGGGGGGACTGAAGCTTTCTTT. As protein: CASSQRTGGTEAFF.

The chain carries TRBV19 and TRBJ1-4; a possible D gene is TRBD1 (6 bases). Trimming shortened V by 6 bases and J by 10 bases, and 18 bases separated the two germline ends. Germline values: CDR1 LNHDA, CDR2 SQIVND (reference sequence). The CDR3 contains 14 residues. The CDR3 spells CASRTGQDSRKLFF. For the CDR3, the DNA is TGTGCCAGTAGGACGGGACAAGATAGTAGAAAACTGTTTTTT.

A single count supports this clone. The chain is built from TRBV7-9 and TRBJ2-7; TRBD1 agrees at 8 bases. CDR3 length: 14 amino acids. Germline trimming cut 4 bases from V and 4 bases from J; bases unmatched to any gene: 6. CDR1 is SEHNR and CDR2 is FQNEAQ in the germline V gene (reference sequence). The CDR3 DNA follows: TGTGCCAGCAGCTCTGGACAGGGCATGTACGAGCAGTACTTC. Residues: CASSSGQGMYEQYF.

The rearrangement joins TRBV3-1 (or the pseudogene TRBV3-2) to TRBJ2-1; TRBD2 matches at 9 bases. V lost 4 bases, J lost 9 bases, and 7 bases stayed unmatched. Germline CDR1 reads LGHDT; CDR2 reads YNNKEL (reference sequence). CDR3 length equals 14 residues. The CDR3 region is CASSLTLAGAEQFF. CDR3 DNA: TGTGCCAGCAGCCTGACCTTAGCGGGAGCTGAGCAGTTCTTC.

The V gene is TRBV12-3 or TRBV12-4, the J gene TRBJ2-3; D is unresolved. The CDR3 spans 12 residues. Trimming took 3 bases from V and 4 from J, leaving 5 bases between them. CDR3 loop: CASSFSSDTQYF. DNA of the CDR3: TGTGCCAGCAGTTTTTCGTCAGATACGCAGTATTTT.

V usage is TRBV27 and J usage is TRBJ2-1; 11 bases fit TRBD2. The CDR3 covers 18 residues. Germline V gene data show CDR1 as MNHEY and CDR2 as SMNVEV (reference sequence). V trimming: 4 bases; J trimming: 3 bases; junction bases outside the gene matches: 11. The CDR3 bases are TGTGCCAGCAGTTCAACCCGAATACTAGCGGGGGTCTACAATGAGCAGTTCTTC. This sequence encodes CASSSTRILAGVYNEQFF.

This chain connects TRBV20-1 to TRBJ1-1, with 7 nucleotides matching TRBD1. The CDR3 totals 13 residues. CDR1 is DFQATT, CDR2 SNEGSKA, per germline (reference sequence). J lost 4 bases, V lost 3 bases, and 5 bases had no gene match. DNA for the CDR3: TGCAGTGCTAGTACAGGGGTTATCACTGAAGCTTTCTTT. Its translation is CSASTGVITEAFF.

The J gene is TRBJ1-2, the V gene TRBV18; D unresolved. This CDR3 contains 15 residues. Germline assignment: CDR1 KGHSH and CDR2 LQKENI. The V and J ends lost 2 bases and 4 bases respectively, with 14 bases between them. CDR3 in DNA: TGTGCCAGCTCACCAGTAAGGAGGCCCCCCTATGGCTACACCTTC. Protein product: CASSPVRRPPYGYTF. Filled out from reference TRBV18 and TRBJ1-2, the complete variable domain reads NAGVMQNPRHLVRRRGQEARLRCSPMKGHSHVYWYRQLPEEGLKFMVYLQKENIIDESGMPKERFSAEFPKEGPSILRIQQVVRGDSAAYFCASSPVRRPPYGYTFGSGTRLTVV.

The chain recombines TRBV5-5 with TRBJ2-1; TRBD2 matches 8 bases. The J segment lost 3 bases and the V segment lost 4 bases, leaving 9 bases of the junction unmatched. CDR3 length: 16 amino acids. Per germline, CDR1 SGHKS and CDR2 YYEKEE (reference sequence). CDR3 sequence reads: CASSPEGTSHYNEQFF. CDR3 DNA sequence: TGTGCCAGCAGCCCGGAGGGGACTAGTCACTACAATGAGCAGTTCTTC. Full variable domain (outside the CDR3, taken from reference TRBV5-5 and TRBJ2-1): DAGVTQSPTHLIKTRGQQVTLRCSPISGHKSVSWYQQVLGQGPQFIFQYYEKEERGRGNFPDRFSARQFPNYSSELNVNALLLGDSALYLCASSPEGTSHYNEQFFGPGTRLTVL.

CDR3 sequence reads: CASSSRGSDNQPQHF. The CDR3 coding sequence is TGTGCCAGCAGTAGCAGGGGGAGTGACAATCAGCCCCAGCATTTT. The V call is TRBV6-5, the J call TRBJ1-5; 7 nucleotides line up with TRBD1. The CDR3 is made up of 15 amino acids. With V trimmed by 5 bases and J by 3 bases, 7 bases remained unmatched. The germline V gene encodes CDR1 MNHEY and CDR2 SVGAGI.

The chain links TRBV6-5 to TRBJ2-7, with TRBD1 as a possible D gene (6 bases). With 6 bases removed from V and 3 bases from J, the gap between germline ends came to 15 bases. The CDR3 spans 14 residues. Germline V gene data show CDR1 as MNHEY and CDR2 as SVGAGI. The CDR3 bases are TGTGCCAGCAGAGGGCCGGGACAAATCTACGAGCAGTACTTC. Its protein product is CASRGPGQIYEQYF.

The CDR3 DNA reads TGTGCCAGCAGCCTATGGACAGGGCAAGAGACCCAGTACTTC. This sequence encodes CASSLWTGQETQYF. The V call is TRBV3-1 (or the pseudogene TRBV3-2), the J call TRBJ2-5; the match to TRBD1 covers 8 bases. Per germline, CDR1 LGHDT and CDR2 YNNKEL (reference sequence). The CDR3 is made up of 14 amino acids. V lost 4 bases to trimming and J lost 2 bases; unmatched junction nucleotides: 3.

The chain recombines TRBV11-2 with TRBJ2-5, with 10 bases that match TRBD2. This CDR3 contains 15 residues. From germline, CDR1 is SGHAT and CDR2 FQNNGV. J gave up 5 bases and V 1 base, and 4 bases lay outside the gene matches. The CDR3 nucleotides are TGTGCCAGCAGCTTAGGGTCTAGCGGGAGCGAGACCCAGTACTTC. Protein sequence: CASSLGSSGSETQYF. The full variable domain, its missing parts supplied by reference TRBV11-2 and TRBJ2-5, is EAGVAQSPRYKIIEKRQSVAFWCNPISGHATLYWYQQILGQGPKLLIQFQNNGVVDDSQLPKDRFSAERLKGVDSTLKIQPAKLEDSAVYLCASSLGSSGSETQYFGPGTRLLVL.

The chain links TRBV5-8 to TRBJ2-5, with TRBD1 matching over 11 bases. Per the germline V gene, CDR1 is SGHTS and CDR2 is YDEGEE. The CDR3 is made up of 15 amino acids. J gave up 5 bases and V 5 bases, and 8 bases lay outside the gene matches. The CDR3 coding sequence is TGTGCCAGCAGTTGGGGACAGGGGGGTCTGGAGACCCAGTACTTC. Protein product: CASSWGQGGLETQYF. Complete variable domain (other parts from reference TRBV5-8 and TRBJ2-5): EAGVTQSPTHLIKTRGQQATLRCSPISGHTSVYWYQQALGLGLQFLLWYDEGEERNRGNFPPRFSGRQFPNYSSELNVNALELEDSALYLCASSWGQGGLETQYFGPGTRLLVL.

CDR3 bases: TGTGCCAGCTCACCCGGGACAGGAGGAAACACCATATATTTT. This sequence encodes CASSPGTGGNTIYF. The chain couples TRBV18 to TRBJ1-3; 8 nucleotides line up with TRBD1. The J segment lost 4 bases and the V segment lost 3 bases, leaving 2 bases of the junction unmatched. The CDR3 sequence is 14 residues long. Germline V gene data show CDR1 as KGHSH and CDR2 as LQKENI.

The chain is built from TRBV10-3 and TRBJ2-1; 12 bases match TRBD2. The CDR3 is 15 amino acids. The germline gives CDR1 ENHRY, CDR2 SYGVKD. Trimming took 8 bases from V and 2 from J; bases not matched to a gene: 4. The CDR3 spells CAISPSGRAYNEQFF. Here the CDR3 DNA reads TGTGCCATCTCTCCTAGCGGGAGGGCCTACAATGAGCAGTTCTTC.

CDR3 in DNA: TGCGCCAGCAGCCAACACAGGGACAGCTACGAGCAGTACTTC. Translated, it gives CASSQHRDSYEQYF. This sequence joins TRBV4-1 and TRBJ2-7; the match to TRBD1 covers 7 bases. This CDR3 contains 14 residues. Germline CDR1 and CDR2: MGHRA and YSYEKL. V gave up 2 bases and J gave up 3 bases; unmatched junction bases: 4.

The chain is built from TRBV7-2 and TRBJ2-1; tentative D call: TRBD2 (5 bases). The V gene lost 3 bases and the J gene lost 5 bases, with 14 bases spanning the gap. CDR1 and CDR2 (germline): SGHTA, FQGNSA. This CDR3 is built from 15 residues. The CDR3: CASSLSRGRNNEQFF. CDR3 bases: TGTGCCAGCAGCTTGTCCCGGGGTAGAAACAATGAGCAGTTCTTC.

This sequence joins TRBV5-1 and TRBJ1-2, with D possibly being TRBD1 (5 bases). The CDR3 loop spans 13 amino acids. Germline V gene sequence: CDR1 SGHRS, CDR2 YFSETQ. V lost 4 bases and J lost 6, with 13 bases in between. In nucleotides, the CDR3 is TGCGCCAGCAGCCCCGGGGGGGGACATGGCTACACCTTC. Protein: CASSPGGGHGYTF.

This sequence joins TRBV5-1 and TRBJ1-2; D is perhaps TRBD1 (6 bases). This CDR3 is built from 13 residues. Trimming removed 5 bases from V and 3 bases from J, with 11 bases in between. Germline CDR1 reads SGHRS; CDR2 reads YFSETQ. CDR3: CASSYSGDYGYTF. In DNA form, the CDR3 reads TGCGCCAGCAGTTATTCAGGGGACTATGGCTACACCTTC.

This clone was picked up one time. The chain employs TRBV7-9 and TRBJ2-5; maybe TRBD1 (5 bases). Germline V gives CDR1 SEHNR, CDR2 FQNEAQ (reference sequence). CDR3 length: 13 amino acids. The V gene lost 5 bases and the J gene lost 7 bases, with 14 bases spanning the gap. The CDR3 DNA is TGTGCCAGCAGCACAGACAGACTTTGGACCCAGTACTTC. It specifies CASSTDRLWTQYF.

This clone was observed a few times. This chain joins TRBV18 and TRBJ1-3, with TRBD1 matching 7 bases. There are 19 residues in the CDR3. CDR1 is KGHSH, CDR2 LQKENI, per germline. J was trimmed by 0 bases and V by 1 base; bases with no gene match: 12. CDR3 protein: CASSPRQGGSIISGNTIYF. The CDR3 region has the DNA TGTGCCAGCTCACCACGGCAGGGGGGTTCCATAATCTCTGGAAACACCATATATTTT.

This sequence joins TRBV7-2 and TRBJ2-4; 14 nucleotides line up with TRBD2. CDR3 size: 17 residues. V dropped 3 bases and J dropped 1; count of bases not matched to a gene: 2. The germline gives CDR1 SGHTA, CDR2 FQGNSA. The CDR3 coding sequence is TGTGCCAGCAGCTTTGGGACTAGCGGGAGCGCCAAAAACATTCAGTACTTC. Residues: CASSFGTSGSAKNIQYF.

The chain couples TRBV6-5 to TRBJ2-7; 10 nucleotides align to TRBD2. Trimming took 9 bases from V and 2 from J; bases not matched to a gene: 4. This CDR3 is 13 amino acids long. Germline V lookup: CDR1 MNHEY, CDR2 SVGAGI. CDR3 protein: CASTLAGPYEQYF. The CDR3 DNA reads TGTGCCAGTACACTAGCGGGACCCTACGAGCAGTACTTC.

This sequence joins TRBV15 and TRBJ2-7; TRBD2 matches at 7 bases. V lost 2 bases and J lost 4; bases outside the gene matches: 11. Germline lookup yields CDR1 LNHNV and CDR2 YYDKDF (reference sequence). The CDR3 covers 16 residues. This chain's CDR3 is CATSRFAGVKPYEQYF. DNA for the CDR3: TGTGCCACCAGCAGATTTGCGGGAGTAAAGCCTTACGAGCAGTACTTC.